The clone carrying this T cell receptor beta chain turned up a few times. No antigen is known for it. Germline assignment: CDR1 MGHRA and CDR2 YSYEKL. V gave up 0 bases and J gave up 0 bases, with 7 bases separating them. The CDR3 has 15 residues. This entry comes from a study of post-analysis software for immune sequencing data. Study at large: The disease courses spanned relapsing-remitting, secondary progressive and progressive-relapsing forms of multiple sclerosis.

TCR beta cDNA libraries included unique molecular identifiers. From around 1 to 9.1 million T cells, a few hundred thousand cDNA molecules were obtained. From the PCR reads, TCRdb called clonotypes with MiXCR, one entry per CDR3 protein. Among some 890,000 distinct CDR3 sequences listed, 53% were seen once. Notes on the study in general: Batch-mates among the samples co-clustered strongly by F measure. Five or six TRBV segments appeared more often in patients than in controls, and TRBV5-6, TRBV5-1 and TRBV20-1 were among these. Significantly lower normalized Chao1 diversity was found in patients with multiple sclerosis relative to controls.

The origin of this receptor is a girl aged 5-17 years with multiple sclerosis. The sample consisted of blood. The rearrangement uses TRBV4-1 and TRBJ2-3; D is unclear. The CDR3 DNA sequence: TGCGCCAGCAGCCAAGATAACGGTAGCACAGATACGCAGTATTTT. It specifies CASSQDNGSTDTQYF.